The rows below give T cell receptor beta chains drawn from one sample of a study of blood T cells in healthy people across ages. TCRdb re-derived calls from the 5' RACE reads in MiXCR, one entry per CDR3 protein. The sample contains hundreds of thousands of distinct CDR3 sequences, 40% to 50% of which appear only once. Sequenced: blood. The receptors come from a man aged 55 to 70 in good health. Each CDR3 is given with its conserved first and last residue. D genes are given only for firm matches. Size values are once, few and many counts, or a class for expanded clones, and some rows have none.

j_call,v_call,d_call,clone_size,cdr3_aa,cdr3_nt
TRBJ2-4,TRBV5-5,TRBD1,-,CASSLVGTGSIIAKNIQYF,TGTGCCAGCAGCTTGGTAGGGACAGGGTCCATCATAGCCAAAAACATTCAGTACTTC
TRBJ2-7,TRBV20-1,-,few,CSGKVPNSYEQYF,TGCAGTGGGAAGGTGCCTAACTCCTACGAGCAGTACTTC
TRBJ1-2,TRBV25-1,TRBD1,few,CASSDPQGQGIGYTF,TGTGCCAGCAGTGACCCTCAGGGACAGGGAATTGGCTACACCTTC
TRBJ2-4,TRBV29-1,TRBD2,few,CSAGGADTKNIQYF,TGCAGCGCCGGGGGGGCGGACACCAAAAACATTCAGTACTTC
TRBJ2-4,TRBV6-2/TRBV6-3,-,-,CASRQLGGASDIQYF,TGTGCCAGCAGACAACTGGGGGGGGCAAGTGACATTCAGTACTTC
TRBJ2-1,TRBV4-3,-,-,CASSQDRGIFQFF,TGCGCCAGCAGCCAAGATCGAGGGATCTTTCAGTTCTTC
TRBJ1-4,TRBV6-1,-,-,CASSEAMGGFNEKLFF,TGTGCCAGCAGTGAAGCCATGGGGGGTTTTAATGAAAAACTGTTTTTT
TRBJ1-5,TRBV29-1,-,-,CSVATDSNQPQHF,TGCAGCGTGGCGACAGATAGCAATCAGCCCCAGCATTTT
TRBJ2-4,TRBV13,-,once,CASSLVGLAKNIQYF,TGTGCCAGCAGCTTAGTTGGTCTAGCCAAAAACATTCAGTACTTC
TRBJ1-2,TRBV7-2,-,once,CAGSLSSGEYGYTF,TGTGCCGGCAGCTTAAGTTCAGGGGAGTATGGCTACACCTTC
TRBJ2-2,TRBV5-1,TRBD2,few,CASSSIGLAGVTNTGELFF,TGCGCCAGCAGCTCAATTGGACTAGCGGGAGTCACGAACACCGGGGAGCTGTTTTTT
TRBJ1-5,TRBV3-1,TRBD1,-,CASSGRGDSQPQHF,TGTGCCAGCAGCGGGAGGGGGGACAGTCAGCCCCAGCATTTT
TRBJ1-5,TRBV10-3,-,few,CAISNDSNQPQHF,TGTGCCATCAGTAATGATAGCAATCAGCCCCAGCATTTT
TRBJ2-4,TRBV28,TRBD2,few,CASKEPLAGTNKNIQYF,TGTGCCAGCAAGGAACCGCTAGCGGGGACTAACAAAAACATTCAGTACTTC
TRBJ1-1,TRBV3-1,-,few,CASSRVDGNTEAFF,TGTGCCAGCAGCCGAGTTGACGGTAACACTGAAGCTTTCTTT
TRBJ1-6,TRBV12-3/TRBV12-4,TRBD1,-,CASSRGTGGSYNSPLHF,TGTGCCAGCAGCCGGGGGACAGGGGGCTCCTATAATTCACCCCTCCACTTT
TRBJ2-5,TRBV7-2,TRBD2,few,CASSYGLAISRETQYF,TGTGCCAGCAGTTATGGACTAGCGATTTCAAGAGAGACCCAGTACTTC
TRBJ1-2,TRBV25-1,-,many,CASSESGYGYTF,TGCGCCAGCAGCGAATCCGGCTATGGCTACACCTTC
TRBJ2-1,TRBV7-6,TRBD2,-,CASSSLRKTSGGSYNEQFF,TGTGCCAGCAGCTCGTTACGTAAGACTAGCGGGGGGTCCTACAATGAGCAGTTCTTC
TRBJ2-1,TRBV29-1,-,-,CSVRRQEGDKQFF,TGCAGCGTTAGGAGACAGGAGGGGGATAAGCAGTTCTTC
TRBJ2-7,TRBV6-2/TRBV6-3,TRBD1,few,CASLRQGFYEQYF,TGTGCCAGCCTGAGACAGGGTTTCTACGAGCAGTACTTC
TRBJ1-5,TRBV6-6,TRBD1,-,CASSYSDRTGSQPQHF,TGTGCCAGCAGTTATTCGGACAGGACTGGGAGTCAGCCCCAGCATTTT
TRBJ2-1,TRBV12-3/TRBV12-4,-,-,CARTWRRSYNEQFF,TGTGCCCGCACTTGGAGGAGGTCCTACAATGAGCAGTTCTTC
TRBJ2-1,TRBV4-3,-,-,CASSQDLVLGSYNEQFF,TGCGCCAGCAGCCAAGACTTGGTGCTGGGCTCCTACAATGAGCAGTTCTTC
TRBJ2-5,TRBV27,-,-,CASSLSPDNYGQYF,TGTGCCAGCAGCCTTAGTCCGGACAACTACGGGCAGTACTTC
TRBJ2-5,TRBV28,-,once,CASTIQGRETQYF,TGTGCCAGTACCATCCAGGGCAGGGAGACCCAGTACTTC
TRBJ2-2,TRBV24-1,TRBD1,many,CATSGGTGSTGELFF,TGTGCCACCAGTGGGGGGACAGGGAGCACCGGGGAGCTGTTTTTT
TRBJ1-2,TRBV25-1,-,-,CASSLGHFNYGYTF,TGTGCCAGCAGTTTGGGACACTTTAACTATGGCTACACCTTC
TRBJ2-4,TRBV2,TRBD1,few,CASRRTGGEQYF,TGTGCCAGCAGGCGGACAGGGGGTGAGCAGTACTTC
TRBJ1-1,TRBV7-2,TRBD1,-,CASSSPGTGGTEAFF,TGTGCCAGCAGCTCCCCCGGGACAGGGGGCACTGAAGCTTTCTTT
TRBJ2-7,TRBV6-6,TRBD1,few,CASNGQGQGGDEQYF,TGTGCCAGCAACGGCCAGGGACAGGGTGGTGACGAGCAGTACTTC
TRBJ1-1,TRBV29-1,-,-,CSVEGPGSMNTEAFF,TGCAGCGTTGAAGGCCCTGGATCTATGAACACTGAAGCTTTCTTT
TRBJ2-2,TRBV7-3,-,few,CASSLGGLNTGELFF,TGTGCCAGCAGCTTGGGGGGGCTGAACACCGGGGAGCTGTTTTTT
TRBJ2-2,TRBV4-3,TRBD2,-,CASSQDAGGRELFF,TGCGCCAGCAGCCAAGATGCGGGGGGCCGGGAGCTGTTTTTT
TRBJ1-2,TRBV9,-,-,CASSVATGWNYGYTF,TGTGCCAGCAGCGTAGCTACTGGTTGGAACTATGGCTACACCTTC
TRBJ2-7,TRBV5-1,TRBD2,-,CASSVSGEGEQYF,TGCGCCAGCAGCGTTAGCGGGGAGGGCGAGCAGTACTTC
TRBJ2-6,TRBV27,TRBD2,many,CASSLGTSPSGANVLTF,TGTGCCAGCAGTTTAGGGACTAGCCCCTCTGGGGCCAACGTCCTGACTTTC
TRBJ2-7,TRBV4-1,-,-,CASSQARSGPYEQYF,TGCGCCAGCAGCCAAGCTAGGTCAGGCCCCTACGAGCAGTACTTC
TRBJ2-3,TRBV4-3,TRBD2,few,CASSQDSPPLASGGTDTQYF,TGCGCCAGCAGCCAAGATTCCCCCCCTTTGGCTAGCGGGGGCACAGATACGCAGTATTTT